The 9 T cell receptor beta chains presented below share a single source sample, sequenced in a study of T-cell memory formation after mild COVID-19 (dated by TCRdb to the early 2020s). To prepare the library, 5' RACE was applied. Sequenced using an Illumina NovaSeq 6000. TCRdb reanalyzed the raw reads on its own, using fastp at Q25 for trimming and MiXCR for clone calling, and kept in-frame beta chains. Each entry merges the rows of one CDR3 protein and shows their most common DNA and genes. The sample table contains a few hundred thousand distinct CDR3 sequences; only one count was recorded for roughly 22% of them. Clones ranked in the top ten supply around 7.7% of the sample. Input material: PBMCs or a T cell subset sorted from them (not recorded which). Receptors originate from an adult woman who had mild COVID-19 (a few samples of this study predate the infection). The sample titles of this study are shuffled in the database, so cell type and time point are left out; the donor was told from shared clones.

The chain uses TRBV5-5 and TRBJ2-7; D is unclear. The CDR3 has 14 residues. The germline CDR1 and CDR2 sequences are SGHKS and YYEKEE (reference sequence). The V end was cut by 0 bases, the J end by 2 bases, with 9 bases between. Here the CDR3 DNA reads TGTGCCAGCAGCTTGGCTTTGTTGACCTACGAGCAGTACTTC. It translates to CASSLALLTYEQYF.

The chain employs TRBV6-4 and TRBJ1-1, with a possible D match to TRBD1 (5 bases). The CDR3 covers 14 residues. Germline V gives CDR1 MRHNA, CDR2 SNTAGT. V lost 6 bases and J lost 1, with 12 bases in between. The DNA for the CDR3 is TGTGCCAGCAGGCCCGGACACACGAACACTGAAGCTTTCTTT. Encoded protein: CASRPGHTNTEAFF.

This clonotype was observed at least ten times. This chain connects TRBV5-4 to TRBJ2-5; TRBD2 agrees at 9 bases. The CDR3 extends over 15 amino acids. Germline-derived CDR1 and CDR2 are SGHNT and YYREEE (reference sequence). The trim removed 3 bases at V and 1 base at J, leaving 4 bases unmatched. CDR3 sequence reads: CASSSAGGLQETQYF. In DNA, the CDR3 is TGTGCCAGCAGCTCAGCGGGGGGACTCCAAGAGACCCAGTACTTC. The full variable domain, its missing parts supplied by reference TRBV5-4 and TRBJ2-5, is ETGVTQSPTHLIKTRGQQVTLRCSSQSGHNTVSWYQQALGQGPQFIFQYYREEENGRGNFPPRFSGLQFPNYSSELNVNALELDDSALYLCASSSAGGLQETQYFGPGTRLLVL.

The chain recombines TRBV25-1 with TRBJ2-1, with 8 bases fitting TRBD2. With 4 bases clipped from V and 8 bases from J, the junction kept 10 bases outside the gene matches. This CDR3 has 15 residues. Germline V CDR1 and CDR2: MGHDK, SYGVNS. CDR3 bases: TGTGCCAGCAGTGGCCCGGGACTAGGCTTTCATGAGCAGTTCTTC. This translates into CASSGPGLGFHEQFF.

This clonotype occurred once. This chain connects TRBV9 to TRBJ1-1, with D uncertain. Trimming removed 0 bases at V and 7 bases at J, with 13 bases between. The CDR3 has 14 residues. CDR1 is SGDLS and CDR2 is YYNGEE in the germline V gene. CDR3 residues: CASSVGPLGSEAFF. In nucleotides, the CDR3 is TGTGCCAGCAGCGTAGGACCGTTGGGGAGTGAAGCTTTCTTT.

There are a few counts of this clonotype. The chain employs TRBV6-1 and TRBJ2-5; D remains ambiguous. V gave up 3 bases and J gave up 1 base, with 12 bases separating them. Germline lookup yields CDR1 MNHNS and CDR2 SASEGT. This CDR3 has 15 residues. The CDR3 nucleotides read TGTGCCAGCAGTGAGCTTCCCTCCCGCCAAGAGACCCAGTACTTC. This translates into CASSELPSRQETQYF.

This clonotype was observed a handful of times. V and J are TRBV27 and TRBJ2-7, with 10 bases identical to TRBD2. CDR1 and CDR2 (germline): MNHEY, SMNVEV (reference sequence). The ends lost 5 bases at V and 5 bases at J; junction bases unmatched: 12. The CDR3 is 16 amino acids. CDR3 nucleotide sequence: TGTGCCAGCAGTCCTACCCCTAGCGGGAGCAACCACGAGCAGTACTTC. This sequence encodes CASSPTPSGSNHEQYF.

There are a few counts of this clonotype. The CDR3 reads CASSQETDRGEEETQYF. As DNA, the CDR3 is TGTGCCAGCAGCCAAGAGACCGACAGGGGAGAGGAAGAGACCCAGTACTTC. This chain connects TRBV3-1 to TRBJ2-5; TRBD1 matches at 8 bases. The length of the CDR3 is 17 residues. The germline V gene has CDR1 LGHDT and CDR2 YNNKEL (reference sequence). With 0 bases clipped from V and 3 bases from J, the junction kept 9 bases outside the gene matches.

This clonotype was detected only a few times. This rearrangement joins TRBV11-3 to TRBJ2-1; the D gene is possibly TRBD1 (6 bases). V was trimmed by 5 bases and J by 4 bases, leaving 12 bases between them. The CDR3 loop spans 14 amino acids. From germline, CDR1 is SGHNT and CDR2 YENEEA. In nucleotides, the CDR3 is TGTGCCAGCAGCACAGGACAGCCTTACAATGAGCAGTTCTTC. Its translation: CASSTGQPYNEQFF.